Listed below are T cell receptor beta chains from one sample, sequenced in a study of T cells after yellow fever vaccination. From the 5' RACE reads, TCRdb called clonotypes with MiXCR, one entry per CDR3 protein. The sample lists tens of thousands of distinct CDR3 sequences, 7.7% seen once, with less than 50% in the top ten. The sequences come from CD8+ T cells sorted from PBMCs, collected on the day of the yellow fever booster vaccination. The receptors here all came from a man younger than 45 who received the YFV17D yellow fever vaccine. Both conserved end residues are part of each CDR3. A D gene is named only where the DNA matches it firmly. Clone size is shown for a subset of rows, as once, few, many or a class of expanded clone.

v_call: TRBV2; d_call: TRBD1; j_call: TRBJ1-1; clone_size: few; cdr3_nt: TGTGCCAGCAGGGGAGAAAGGTGGGGACAGACCACTGAAGCTTTCTTT; cdr3_aa: CASRGERWGQTTEAFF
v_call: TRBV20-1; d_call: TRBD1; j_call: TRBJ2-5; clone_size: many; cdr3_nt: TGCAGTGCATATACAGGGGACGGGGAGACCCAGTACTTC; cdr3_aa: CSAYTGDGETQYF
v_call: TRBV4-1; d_call: .; j_call: TRBJ2-2; clone_size: .; cdr3_nt: TGCGCCAGCAGCCAAGTTGGACAGACGAGGACCGGGGAGCTGTTTTTT; cdr3_aa: CASSQVGQTRTGELFF
v_call: TRBV20-1; d_call: .; j_call: TRBJ2-1; clone_size: few; cdr3_nt: TGCAGTGCTGTCCGGGCCGGGAATCAAGAGCAGTTCTTC; cdr3_aa: CSAVRAGNQEQFF
v_call: TRBV5-1; d_call: .; j_call: TRBJ2-1; clone_size: .; cdr3_nt: TGCGCCAGCAGCTCGCGGTATGAGCAGTTCTTC; cdr3_aa: CASSSRYEQFF
v_call: TRBV15; d_call: .; j_call: TRBJ2-7; clone_size: .; cdr3_nt: TGTGCCACCAGCAACGGGCCCAACGTGGAGCAGTACTTC; cdr3_aa: CATSNGPNVEQYF
v_call: TRBV20-1; d_call: .; j_call: TRBJ2-1; clone_size: many; cdr3_nt: TGCAGTGCTAGTTGGGCCGATGAGCAGTTCTTC; cdr3_aa: CSASWADEQFF
v_call: TRBV28; d_call: .; j_call: TRBJ1-2; clone_size: few; cdr3_nt: TGTGCCAGCAGTCGACAGATAACTAACTATGGCTACACCTTC; cdr3_aa: CASSRQITNYGYTF
v_call: TRBV7-9; d_call: .; j_call: TRBJ1-1; clone_size: few; cdr3_nt: TGTGCCAGCAGCTTAGGAAAGGGAAAAGCTTTCTTT; cdr3_aa: CASSLGKGKAFF
v_call: TRBV6-5; d_call: .; j_call: TRBJ1-5; clone_size: many; cdr3_nt: TGTGCCAGCAGTTACTCCGGTAGCAATCAGCCCCAGCATTTT; cdr3_aa: CASSYSGSNQPQHF
v_call: TRBV4-3; d_call: TRBD2; j_call: TRBJ2-5; clone_size: .; cdr3_nt: TGCGCCAGCAGCCAAGATGTCCGGGGACTAGCTTTGGAGACCCAGTACTTC; cdr3_aa: CASSQDVRGLALETQYF
v_call: TRBV7-6; d_call: TRBD2; j_call: TRBJ2-2; clone_size: few; cdr3_nt: TGTGCCAGCAGCCTCTTAGCGGGAGAGGGGCGCGGGGAGCTGTTTTTT; cdr3_aa: CASSLLAGEGRGELFF
v_call: TRBV14; d_call: .; j_call: TRBJ2-7; clone_size: .; cdr3_nt: TGTGCCAGCAGCCTGACAGTCCCCTACGAGCAGTACTTC; cdr3_aa: CASSLTVPYEQYF
v_call: TRBV10-3; d_call: TRBD2; j_call: TRBJ2-2; clone_size: .; cdr3_nt: TGTGCCACCGGGACTAGCGATAACACCGGGGAGCTGTTTTTT; cdr3_aa: CATGTSDNTGELFF
v_call: TRBV2; d_call: .; j_call: TRBJ1-1; clone_size: .; cdr3_nt: TGTGCCAGCATTGGGCAGAACACTGAAGCTTTCTTT; cdr3_aa: CASIGQNTEAFF
v_call: TRBV29-1; d_call: .; j_call: TRBJ2-7; clone_size: .; cdr3_nt: TGCAGCGTTGAATCTGGCAGGGGCTACGAGCAGTACTTC; cdr3_aa: CSVESGRGYEQYF
v_call: TRBV28; d_call: TRBD1; j_call: TRBJ2-7; clone_size: .; cdr3_nt: TGTGCCAGCAGTAGCCTCGGACAGGGATCCTACGAGCAGTACTTC; cdr3_aa: CASSSLGQGSYEQYF
v_call: TRBV14; d_call: .; j_call: TRBJ2-7; clone_size: few; cdr3_nt: TGTGCCAGCAGCCCGGTAGGGGCTAACTACGAGCAGTACTTC; cdr3_aa: CASSPVGANYEQYF
v_call: TRBV27; d_call: TRBD2; j_call: TRBJ2-3; clone_size: .; cdr3_nt: TGTGCCAGCAGTGCGGGACTAGCGCGCACAGATACGCAGTATTTT; cdr3_aa: CASSAGLARTDTQYF
v_call: TRBV20-1; d_call: .; j_call: TRBJ2-7; clone_size: .; cdr3_nt: TGCAGTGCTACCGTGGGCCTCTCCGACGAGCAGTACTTC; cdr3_aa: CSATVGLSDEQYF
v_call: TRBV6-1; d_call: TRBD2; j_call: TRBJ2-5; clone_size: .; cdr3_nt: TGTGCCAGCAGCCGCCCTTCGGGGGGTAGGGAGACCCAGTACTTC; cdr3_aa: CASSRPSGGRETQYF
v_call: TRBV29-1; d_call: .; j_call: TRBJ2-1; clone_size: many; cdr3_nt: TGCAGCGTTGAGTCCCGAGGGAGCTTCCTTAAGGATGAGCAGTTCTTC; cdr3_aa: CSVESRGSFLKDEQFF
v_call: TRBV27; d_call: .; j_call: TRBJ2-5; clone_size: few; cdr3_nt: TGTGCCAGCGGTCAGGGGACTACGAACCAAGAGACCCAGTACTTC; cdr3_aa: CASGQGTTNQETQYF
v_call: TRBV13; d_call: TRBD2; j_call: TRBJ2-1; clone_size: .; cdr3_nt: TGTGCCAGCAGCTTAGGAACTAGCGGGACCCATGAGCAGTTCTTC; cdr3_aa: CASSLGTSGTHEQFF
v_call: TRBV29-1; d_call: .; j_call: TRBJ2-7; clone_size: .; cdr3_nt: TGCAGCGTTGAAGAGGGGGCAGGATACGAGCAGTACTTC; cdr3_aa: CSVEEGAGYEQYF